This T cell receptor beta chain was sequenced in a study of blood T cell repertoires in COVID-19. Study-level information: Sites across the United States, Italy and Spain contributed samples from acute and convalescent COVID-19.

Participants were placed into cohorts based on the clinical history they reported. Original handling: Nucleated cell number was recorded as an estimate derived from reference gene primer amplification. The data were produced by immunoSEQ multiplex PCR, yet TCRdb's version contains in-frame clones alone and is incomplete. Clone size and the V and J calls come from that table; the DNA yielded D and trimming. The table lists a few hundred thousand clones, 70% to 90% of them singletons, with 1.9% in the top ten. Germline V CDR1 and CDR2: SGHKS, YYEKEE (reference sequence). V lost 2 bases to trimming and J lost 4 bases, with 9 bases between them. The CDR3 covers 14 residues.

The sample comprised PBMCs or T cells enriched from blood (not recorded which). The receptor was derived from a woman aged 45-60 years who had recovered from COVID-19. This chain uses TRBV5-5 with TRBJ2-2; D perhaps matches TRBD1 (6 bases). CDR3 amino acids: CASSLGQTTGELFF. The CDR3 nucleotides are TGTGCCAGCAGCTTAGGACAGACCACCGGGGAGCTGTTTTTT.